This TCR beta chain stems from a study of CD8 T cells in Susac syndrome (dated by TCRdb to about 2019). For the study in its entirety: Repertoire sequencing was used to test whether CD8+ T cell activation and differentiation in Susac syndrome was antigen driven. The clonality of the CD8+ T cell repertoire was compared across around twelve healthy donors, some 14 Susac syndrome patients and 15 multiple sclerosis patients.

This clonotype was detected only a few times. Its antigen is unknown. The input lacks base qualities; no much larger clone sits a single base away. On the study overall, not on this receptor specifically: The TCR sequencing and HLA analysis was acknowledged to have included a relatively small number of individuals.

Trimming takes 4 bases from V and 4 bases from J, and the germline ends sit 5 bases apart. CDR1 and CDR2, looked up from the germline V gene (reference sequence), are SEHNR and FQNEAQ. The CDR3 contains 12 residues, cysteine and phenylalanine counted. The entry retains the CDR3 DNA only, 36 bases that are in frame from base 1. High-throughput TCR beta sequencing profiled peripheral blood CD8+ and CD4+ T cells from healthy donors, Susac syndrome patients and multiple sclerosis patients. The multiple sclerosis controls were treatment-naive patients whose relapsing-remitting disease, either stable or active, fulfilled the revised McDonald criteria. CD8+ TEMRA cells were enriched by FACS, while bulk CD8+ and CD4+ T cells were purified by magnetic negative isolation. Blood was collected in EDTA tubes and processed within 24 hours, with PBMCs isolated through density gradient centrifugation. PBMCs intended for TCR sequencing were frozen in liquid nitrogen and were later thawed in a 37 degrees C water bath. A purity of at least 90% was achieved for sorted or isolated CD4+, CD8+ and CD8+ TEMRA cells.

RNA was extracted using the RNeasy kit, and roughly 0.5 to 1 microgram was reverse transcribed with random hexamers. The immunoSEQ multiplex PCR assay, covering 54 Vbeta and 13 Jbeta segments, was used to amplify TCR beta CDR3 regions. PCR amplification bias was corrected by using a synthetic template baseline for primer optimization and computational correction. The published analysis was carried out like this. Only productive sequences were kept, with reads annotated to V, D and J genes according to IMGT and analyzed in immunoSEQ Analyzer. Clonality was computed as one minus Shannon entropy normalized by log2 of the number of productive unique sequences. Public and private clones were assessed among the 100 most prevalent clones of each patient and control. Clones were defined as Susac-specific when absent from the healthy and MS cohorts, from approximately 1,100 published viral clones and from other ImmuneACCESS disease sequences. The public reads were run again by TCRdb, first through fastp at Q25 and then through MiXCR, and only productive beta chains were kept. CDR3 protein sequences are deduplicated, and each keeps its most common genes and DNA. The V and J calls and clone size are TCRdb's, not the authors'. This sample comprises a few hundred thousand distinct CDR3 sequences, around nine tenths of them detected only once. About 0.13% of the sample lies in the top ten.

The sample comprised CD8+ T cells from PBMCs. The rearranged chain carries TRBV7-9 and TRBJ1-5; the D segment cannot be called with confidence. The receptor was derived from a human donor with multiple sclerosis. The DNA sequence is TGTGCCAGCAGCTCCCATAATCAGCCCCAGCATTTT. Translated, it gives CASSSHNQPQHF.